Following are 13 T cell receptor beta chains from one sample sequenced in a study of shared clonotypes between healthy human individuals. Profiling relied on immunoSEQ multiplex PCR, and the TCRdb table lists in-frame clones only, not all of them. The table lists some 680,000 clones, about three quarters of them singletons. Sequencing was carried out using memory CD4+ T cells sorted from blood. Subset noted: CD45RA-negative fraction. The receptors come from a woman in her 30s in good health.

The V gene is TRBV2, the J gene TRBJ2-1, with D possibly being TRBD2 (5 bases). There are 15 residues in the CDR3. CDR1 is SNHLY, CDR2 FYNNEI, per germline. With 1 base removed from V and 2 bases from J, the gap between germline ends came to 9 bases. The CDR3 sequence is CASSEVASTYNEQFF. In DNA, the CDR3 is TGTGCCAGCAGTGAAGTTGCTAGCACCTACAATGAGCAGTTCTTC.

This chain uses TRBV30 with TRBJ1-5, with 8 bases identical to TRBD1. The germline CDR1 and CDR2 sequences are GTSNPN and SVGIG (reference sequence). V was pared by 3 bases and J by 2 bases, with 6 bases of the junction left unmatched. The CDR3 totals 15 residues. The CDR3: CAWSHPGQGNQPQHF. DNA of the CDR3: TGTGCCTGGAGCCACCCGGGACAGGGCAATCAGCCCCAGCATTTT.

This clone was seen only once. J is TRBJ2-6 and V is TRBV10-1; TRBD2 is a possible D gene (5 bases). From germline, CDR1 is WNHNN and CDR2 SYGVQD (reference sequence). With 10 bases removed from V and 1 base from J, the gap between germline ends came to 11 bases. The CDR3 contains 14 residues. The CDR3 DNA reads as TGCGCCACCTCCGAGGGTTCTGGGGCCAACGTCCTGACTTTC. Translation gives CATSEGSGANVLTF.

The count of this clone is one. J is TRBJ1-5 and V is TRBV6-6, with D possibly matching TRBD1 (6 bases). Germline lookup yields CDR1 MNHNY and CDR2 SVGAGI (reference sequence). Trimming cost V 6 bases and J 5 bases, with 11 bases left between them. The CDR3 has 13 residues. CDR3 sequence (DNA): TGTGCCAGCAGGAAAGGGGGGGATCAGCCCCAGCATTTT. Protein sequence: CASRKGGDQPQHF.

This clone has a handful of counts. The genes are TRBV2 and TRBJ2-1; TRBD2 aligns across 11 bases. Germline values: CDR1 SNHLY, CDR2 FYNNEI. V was pared by 5 bases and J by 7 bases, with 4 bases of the junction left unmatched. This CDR3 spans 14 amino acids. The CDR3 sequence is CASSKLAGANEQFF. CDR3 DNA sequence: TGTGCCAGCAGTAAACTAGCGGGAGCTAATGAGCAGTTCTTC.

The gene calls are TRBV4-2 and TRBJ2-1, with 11 bases aligning to TRBD2. V gave up 4 bases and J gave up 4 bases; unmatched junction bases: 9. Germline CDR1 is LGHNA and CDR2 is YNFKEQ. The CDR3 totals 17 residues. CDR3 nucleotides: TGTGCCAGCAGCCGGAGCTTAGCGGGAGGGGGGTACAATGAGCAGTTCTTC. Its translation: CASSRSLAGGGYNEQFF.

DNA for the CDR3: TGCGCCAGCAGCAAAAAGACAGGCGGAGAGACCCAGTACTTC. Translated, it gives CASSKKTGGETQYF. The chain couples TRBV5-1 to TRBJ2-5, with D possibly being TRBD1 (6 bases). The V end lost 4 bases, the J end lost 4 bases, and 14 bases lay between the germline ends. CDR1 is SGHRS, CDR2 YFSETQ, per germline. The CDR3 totals 14 residues.

This chain links TRBV2 with TRBJ1-1; unclear D gene. The germline gives CDR1 SNHLY, CDR2 FYNNEI. The CDR3 loop spans 14 amino acids. V was cut by 4 bases and J by 3 bases, with 12 bases left in between. The CDR3 sequence: CASSVMGDDTEAFF. For the CDR3, the DNA is TGTGCCAGCAGTGTTATGGGCGACGACACTGAAGCTTTCTTT.

The rearrangement uses TRBV5-4 and TRBJ2-5; 7 nucleotides line up with TRBD1. Unmatched junction bases numbered 15, after V lost 4 bases and J lost 0 bases. Germline lookup yields CDR1 SGHNT and CDR2 YYREEE (reference sequence). This CDR3 spans 18 amino acids. CDR3 sequence (DNA): TGTGCCAGCAGCCCCTCAACCTTGGGACAGAGGTACCAAGAGACCCAGTACTTC. Its protein is CASSPSTLGQRYQETQYF.

This clone was detected a few times. Germline is not matched at one junction end, which may reflect a read error. This chain connects TRBV29-1 to TRBJ2-1, with a weak D call TRBD2 (5 bases). The CDR3 sequence is 11 residues long. Germline V gene data show CDR1 as SQVTM and CDR2 as ANQGSEA. This CDR3 is CSVGNSVTKIF. CDR3 DNA sequence: TGCAGCGTTGGGAATAGCGTGACCAAGATCTTC.

This clone was seen only a few times. The chain couples TRBV6-5 to TRBJ1-2; 7 nucleotides line up with TRBD1. The V and J ends lost 5 bases and 7 bases, in that order; junction bases with no gene match: 13. The CDR3 runs 15 residues. Germline values: CDR1 MNHEY, CDR2 SVGAGI. The CDR3 nucleotides are TGTGCCAGCAGTCTCAACCCGACAGGGAGGGTTGGCTACACCTTC. Translated, it gives CASSLNPTGRVGYTF.

The rearrangement joins TRBV4-1 to TRBJ2-2, with 10 positions matching TRBD1. After removal of 4 bases from V and 2 bases from J, the junction contained 4 bases not matched to a gene. Germline V gene lookup returns CDR1 MGHRA and CDR2 YSYEKL. The CDR3 is 16 amino acids. Written as DNA, the CDR3 is TGCGCCAGCAGCCTGGGGACAGGGGCTAACACCGGGGAGCTGTTTTTT. It encodes CASSLGTGANTGELFF.

The chain uses TRBV23-1 and TRBJ2-1; 10 bases are a match to TRBD1. TRBV23-1 carries the ORF label, with uncertain function. The CDR3 spans 14 residues. The trim removed 4 bases at V and 8 bases at J, leaving 5 bases unmatched. The CDR3: CASSPGTGVHEQFF. The CDR3 coding sequence is TGCGCCAGCAGTCCTGGGACAGGGGTTCATGAGCAGTTCTTC.